The clone carrying this TCR beta chain has a handful of counts. Its specificity is unknown. The V gene's germline CDR1 is SNHLY and CDR2 FYNNEI. The CDR3 covers 14 residues. V lost 8 bases, J lost 0 bases, and 14 bases lay in between. TCRdb re-derived calls from the 5' RACE reads in MiXCR, one entry per CDR3 protein. The top ten hold 4% to 5% of the sample, which has about 230,000 distinct CDR3 sequences, 8.2% seen once. These data belong to a study of CD8 T cells in ankylosing spondylitis. Findings and limits, study-wide: Characteristic of ankylosing spondylitis blood, it appeared, was a TCR beta motif comprising roughly 8 highly homologous variants. Disease-linked clones, CD8+, were relatively rare in peripheral blood.

The source material was blood, either unsorted or a sorted T cell fraction (not recorded which). This chain connects TRBV2 to TRBJ2-7, with D tentatively TRBD2 (5 bases). This TCR derives from a female donor with ankylosing spondylitis or in good health (not recorded which). The CDR3 DNA reads as TGTGCCAGCTGCTTGAGACGGGGCTCCTACGAGCAGTACTTC. This sequence encodes CASCLRRGSYEQYF.